These 17 T cell receptor beta chains were sequenced from one sample in a study of OX40 agonist ivuxolimab in advanced cancers. Sequenced by immunoSEQ multiplex PCR; TCRdb stores in-frame clones only, minus some. The profile shows fewer than 80,000 clones, over 60% of them singletons. Source: CD4+ or CD8+ T cells sorted from blood, taken in a trial of the OX40 agonist ivuxolimab. All receptors come from an adult with an advanced solid tumor such as melanoma, head and neck, liver or kidney cancer.

The chain combines TRBV6-1 with TRBJ1-5; TRBD1 is a possible D gene (6 bases). CDR1 MNHNS and CDR2 SASEGT come from the germline V gene. Deletions cut 6 bases from V and 1 base from J, with 13 bases between. This CDR3 has 15 residues. DNA of the CDR3: TGTGCCAGCAGGGGGACAAGGAAGAGCAATCAGCCCCAGCATTTT. This sequence encodes CASRGTRKSNQPQHF.

The chain has TRBV7-9 and TRBJ2-1; maybe TRBD2 (5 bases). Trimming pared 5 bases from V and 12 bases from J, leaving 11 bases between. There are 11 residues in the CDR3. Germline V gives CDR1 SEHNR, CDR2 FQNEAQ (reference sequence). The CDR3 DNA sequence: TGTGCCAGCAGCCTAGTTGAGGGGCAGTTCTTC. Translation: CASSLVEGQFF.

This chain links TRBV30 with TRBJ2-2; no reliable D call. Germline-derived CDR1 and CDR2 are GTSNPN and SVGIG (reference sequence). The CDR3 totals 15 residues. The V and J ends lost 0 bases and 1 base respectively, with 9 bases between them. CDR3 protein: CAWSVRSLNTGELFF. The DNA for the CDR3 is TGTGCCTGGAGTGTACGGTCCCTGAACACCGGGGAGCTGTTTTTT.

The genes are TRBV18 and TRBJ2-7; D not resolved. The CDR3 contains 14 residues. Trimming shortened V by 3 bases and J by 3 bases, and 12 bases separated the two germline ends. Germline V gene sequence: CDR1 KGHSH, CDR2 LQKENI. The DNA for the CDR3 is TGTGCCAGCTCACCCAAGGACGGCTACTACGAGCAGTACTTC. Translating gives CASSPKDGYYEQYF.

The DNA for the CDR3 is TGTGCCAGCAGCCTTCACAAGCAGGGCTACGAGCAGTACTTC. Translation gives CASSLHKQGYEQYF. This sequence joins TRBV28 and TRBJ2-7; D possibly corresponds to TRBD1 (5 bases). This CDR3 contains 14 residues. Germline CDR1 reads MDHEN; CDR2 reads SYDVKM. With 6 bases removed from V and 3 bases from J, the gap between germline ends came to 15 bases.

V is TRBV28 and J is TRBJ1-1, with D possibly being TRBD1 (5 bases). The V end lost 6 bases, the J end lost 5 bases, and 13 bases lay between the germline ends. Germline assignment: CDR1 MDHEN and CDR2 SYDVKM. This CDR3 has 13 residues. The chain's CDR3 is CASSAWRGTEAFF. CDR3 bases: TGTGCCAGCAGCGCTTGGCGGGGGACTGAAGCTTTCTTT.

This chain connects TRBV10-3 to TRBJ2-1, with 7 bases matching TRBD2. The junction had 9 bases not matched to a gene; V was cut back by 2 bases and J by 5 bases. CDR1 is ENHRY and CDR2 is SYGVKD in the germline V gene. The CDR3 loop spans 16 amino acids. The CDR3 loop reads CAISERGRGGNNEQFF. CDR3 nucleotides: TGTGCCATCAGTGAGAGGGGACGGGGAGGGAACAATGAGCAGTTCTTC.

The chain carries TRBV11-2 and TRBJ2-7; 7 bases match TRBD1. Germline CDR1 is SGHAT and CDR2 is FQNNGV. The CDR3 is 14 amino acids. J was trimmed by 3 bases and V by 5 bases; bases with no gene match: 7. The CDR3 loop is CASSTGQALYEQYF. The CDR3 DNA follows: TGTGCCAGCAGCACTGGACAGGCCCTCTACGAGCAGTACTTC.

The chain carries TRBV6-5 and TRBJ2-5; TRBD2 is a possible D gene (7 bases). The germline CDR1 and CDR2 sequences are MNHEY and SVGAGI. Trimming left V 6 bases short and J 5 bases short, with 13 bases between. This CDR3 contains 13 residues. The CDR3, as DNA: TGTGCCAGCAGGAGGGGGGGCGGGGAGACCCAGTACTTC. Amino acid sequence: CASRRGGGETQYF.

Comments on this clone: An end of the junction differs from the germline gene, which may be a read error. Different DNA sequences within this sample yield the same CDR3. The chain links TRBV30 to TRBJ1-5; D gene unclear. CDR1 GTSNPN and CDR2 SVGIG come from the germline V gene (reference sequence). The CDR3 has 13 amino acids. In DNA form, the CDR3 reads TGCGCCTGGAGTTTTAATAGCAATCAGCCCCAGCATTTT. It encodes CAWSFNSNQPQHF.

This clone came up once. Written as DNA, the CDR3 is TGTGCCAGCAGCTTAGGAGGGGTCTACGAGCAGTACTTC. Its protein is CASSLGGVYEQYF. The V call is TRBV7-8, the J call TRBJ2-7; either TRBD1 or TRBD2 may fit D (5 bases each). This CDR3 spans 13 amino acids. Trimming shortened V by 1 base and J by 3 bases, and 7 bases separated the two germline ends. Looked up from germline, CDR1 is SGHVS and CDR2 is FQNEAQ.

The V and J genes are TRBV29-1 and TRBJ1-5; 8 nucleotides align to TRBD1. Germline CDR1 reads SQVTM; CDR2 reads ANQGSEA. This CDR3 is built from 13 residues. Unmatched junction bases numbered 4, after V lost 4 bases and J lost 5 bases. CDR3 loop: CSVATGEDQPQHF. The CDR3, as DNA: TGCAGCGTTGCGACAGGGGAAGATCAGCCCCAGCATTTT.

The rearrangement links TRBV10-1 to TRBJ2-2; D is ambiguous. Between the trimmed V and J ends, which lost 3 bases and 6 bases, there was a span of 5 bases. The CDR3 loop spans 12 amino acids. Per germline, CDR1 WNHNN and CDR2 SYGVQD (reference sequence). The CDR3 is CASSEQSGELFF. CDR3 DNA sequence: TGCGCCAGCAGTGAACAGTCCGGGGAGCTGTTTTTT.

The chain carries TRBV9 and TRBJ1-3, with D possibly being TRBD1 (6 bases). Germline V gene sequence: CDR1 SGDLS, CDR2 YYNGEE. Between the trimmed V and J ends, which lost 0 bases and 2 bases, there was a span of 15 bases. The CDR3 contains 17 residues. Here the CDR3 DNA reads TGTGCCAGCAGCGTAGAGGGGGGACTCCTAACTGGAAACACCATATATTTT. This sequence encodes CASSVEGGLLTGNTIYF.

This clone has only a few counts. The rearrangement links TRBV5-5 to TRBJ1-5; D might be TRBD1 (5 bases). CDR3 length: 16 residues. Germline V gene lookup returns CDR1 SGHKS and CDR2 YYEKEE (reference sequence). Trimming left V 0 bases short and J 6 bases short, with 16 bases between. The CDR3 sequence: CASSLEGTAGGQPQHF. DNA for the CDR3: TGTGCCAGCAGCTTGGAGGGGACGGCCGGCGGTCAGCCCCAGCATTTT. Full variable domain (rest looked up from reference TRBV5-5 and TRBJ1-5): DAGVTQSPTHLIKTRGQQVTLRCSPISGHKSVSWYQQVLGQGPQFIFQYYEKEERGRGNFPDRFSARQFPNYSSELNVNALLLGDSALYLCASSLEGTAGGQPQHFGDGTRLSIL.

The rearrangement links TRBV19 to TRBJ2-4; 10 bases fit TRBD1. The length of the CDR3 is 16 residues. Germline V gene data show CDR1 as LNHDA and CDR2 as SQIVND (reference sequence). With 2 bases clipped from V and 7 bases from J, the junction kept 8 bases outside the gene matches. CDR3 residues: CASSIPDRGQLNIQYF. The CDR3, as DNA: TGTGCCAGTAGTATACCCGACAGGGGGCAATTGAACATTCAGTACTTC.

The chain links TRBV14 to TRBJ1-1, with D unresolved. The ends were cut back, 0 bases at V and 4 bases at J, with 12 bases in the middle. The CDR3 is 15 residues long. Germline V CDR1 and CDR2: SGHDN, FVKESK. The CDR3 loop reads CASSQDRIRITEAFF. For the CDR3, the DNA is TGTGCCAGCAGCCAAGACAGAATTCGTATCACTGAAGCTTTCTTT.